Described below is a single T cell receptor (beta chain) sequence and its context. The CDR3 extends over 17 amino acids. Trimming removed 7 bases at V and 2 bases at J, with 18 bases between. Germline V gives CDR1 LNHDA, CDR2 SQIVND (reference sequence). Sequencing was performed with immunoSEQ multiplex PCR; in TCRdb, only in-frame clones are kept and a portion is missing. The table includes millions of clones, about 92% detected once. The record originates from a study of shared clonotypes between healthy human individuals. The sequenced material came from naive CD4+ T cells sorted from blood. The subset denotes: CD45RA+ positively selected. The sequence was collected from a man between 18 and 35 years old in good health. The chain has TRBV19 and TRBJ1-6, with D perhaps matching TRBD1 (5 bases). CDR3 loop: CASTQKKGMPYNSPLHF. Written as DNA, the CDR3 is TGTGCCAGTACCCAAAAAAAGGGGATGCCCTATAATTCACCCCTCCACTTT.